Listed below are T cell receptor beta chains from one sample, sequenced in a study of CD8 T cells in ankylosing spondylitis. TCRdb re-called the 5' RACE reads with MiXCR, one entry per CDR3 protein. Of more than 250,000 distinct CDR3 sequences listed, around a tenth were seen once; the top ten hold roughly 9.5%. The sequenced sample consisted of blood, either unsorted or a sorted T cell fraction (not recorded which). All receptors derive from a female donor with ankylosing spondylitis or in good health (not recorded which). Each CDR3 is given with its conserved first and last residue. Fields, in order: V gene, J gene, CDR3 protein.

>TRBV15|TRBJ2-3
CATSRRDRAGTDTQYF
>TRBV7-9|TRBJ2-3
CASSMTADTQYF
>TRBV7-9|TRBJ2-5
CASSPRGLQETQYF
>TRBV5-1|TRBJ1-6
CASSLGQPSSYNSPLHF
>TRBV7-7|TRBJ2-2
CASKQEPANTGELFF
>TRBV10-2|TRBJ1-1
CASSEDLNTEAFF
>TRBV6-6|TRBJ2-5
CASSYDFPETQYF
>TRBV5-5|TRBJ2-7
CASSLGSGEQYF
>TRBV10-2|TRBJ2-7
CASRAPREGRYEQYF
>TRBV6-2/TRBV6-3|TRBJ1-5
CASSYGAQGAFNQPQHF
>TRBV29-1|TRBJ2-2
CSAEWGQTGELFF
>TRBV7-9|TRBJ1-1
CASSRLNANTEAFF
>TRBV9|TRBJ2-7
CATSPSALSYEQYF
>TRBV29-1|TRBJ2-1
CSVSGTPRVANEQFF
>TRBV11-1|TRBJ2-3
CASSLMRTDTQYF
>TRBV20-1|TRBJ1-2
CSARPPTGGGSYGYTF
>TRBV28|TRBJ1-2
CASRGPLNYGYTF
>TRBV3-1|TRBJ1-1
CASSHEGNTEAFF
>TRBV2|TRBJ2-3
CATGTGGTDTQYF
>TRBV7-2|TRBJ1-2
CASSLDSTSNYGYTF
>TRBV14|TRBJ2-1
CASSQPGHFSYNEQFF
>TRBV20-1|TRBJ2-2
CSAGETVGELFF
>TRBV5-1|TRBJ2-1
CASSWPGAGGNSYNEQFF
>TRBV7-2|TRBJ2-7
CASSSQPHYEQYF
>TRBV5-1|TRBJ2-1
CASSLRAGRNEQFF
>TRBV14|TRBJ1-1
CASSQDPWEAFF
>TRBV7-2|TRBJ1-3
CASSFESRFSGNTIYF
>TRBV20-1|TRBJ1-5
CSARIYNQPQHF
>TRBV7-2|TRBJ2-5
CASSLDVGWETQYF
>TRBV29-1|TRBJ2-1
CSVGTGHNEQFF
>TRBV2|TRBJ2-1
CASSLTREQFF
>TRBV5-5|TRBJ2-5
CASSLRDRERETQYF
>TRBV12-3/TRBV12-4|TRBJ2-1
CASSLGTRGNEQFF
>TRBV28|TRBJ2-7
CASSPIFRGTYEQYF
>TRBV20-1|TRBJ2-7
CSAREILAKVSYEQYF
>TRBV15|TRBJ2-1
CATSVPLAGRNEQFF
>TRBV5-1|TRBJ2-7
CASSRTSSGDTYEQYF
>TRBV6-1|TRBJ1-5
CASKGRRNQPQHF
>TRBV7-2|TRBJ2-2
CASSFGGVGGELFF
>TRBV4-3|TRBJ1-4
CASSRDRGTNEKLFF
>TRBV20-1|TRBJ2-5
CSAREISGATQYF
>TRBV12-3/TRBV12-4|TRBJ1-3
CASGEVSSGNTIYF
>TRBV28|TRBJ1-2
CASSTGSVPYYGYTF